A single sample is the source of the 12 T cell receptor beta chains below, sequenced in a study of shared clonotypes between healthy human individuals. The protocol was immunoSEQ multiplex PCR, while the TCRdb copy is restricted to in-frame clones and leaves out a portion. The top ten hold about 1.8% of the sample, which has hundreds of thousands of clones, around 74% seen once. The sample comprised memory CD4+ T cells sorted from blood. Stated subset: CD45RA-negative fraction. These receptors were taken from a woman between 25 and 40 years old in good health.

The gene calls are TRBV27 and TRBJ2-1; 8 nucleotides line up with TRBD2. Germline V lookup: CDR1 MNHEY, CDR2 SMNVEV (reference sequence). With 6 bases clipped from V and 7 bases from J, the junction kept 5 bases outside the gene matches. The CDR3 has 13 amino acids. The CDR3 reads CASSPSGSNEQFF. The CDR3 bases are TGTGCCAGCAGCCCAAGCGGGAGTAATGAGCAGTTCTTC.

The rearrangement uses TRBV7-6 and TRBJ1-1; D unclear. CDR1 and CDR2 (germline): SGHVS, FNYEAQ. This CDR3 has 15 residues. The V gene lost 5 bases and the J gene lost 1 base, with 14 bases spanning the gap. This CDR3 is CASSGRRNKNTEAFF. Here the CDR3 DNA reads TGTGCCAGCAGCGGACGCCGAAACAAGAACACTGAAGCTTTCTTT.

This chain joins TRBV28 and TRBJ2-6; D unclear. Germline values: CDR1 MDHEN, CDR2 SYDVKM. This CDR3 spans 18 amino acids. V gave up 5 bases and J gave up 4 bases, with 21 bases separating them. Written as DNA, the CDR3 is TGTGCCAGCAGTCCCCGTATAGGCTCCACGACAGGGGCCAACGTCCTGACTTTC. Amino acids: CASSPRIGSTTGANVLTF.

The CDR3 spells CSATEGGYTF. The CDR3 bases are TGCAGTGCGACGGAAGGGGGCTACACCTTC. This sequence joins TRBV20-1 and TRBJ1-2; D gene unclear. CDR1 is DFQATT, CDR2 SNEGSKA, per germline (reference sequence). This CDR3 has 10 residues. Trimming removed 6 bases at V and 8 bases at J, with 10 bases between.

This chain uses TRBV18 with TRBJ1-2; D is possibly TRBD1 (5 bases). The CDR3 is 13 amino acids. The V end lost 5 bases, the J end lost 8 bases, and 15 bases lay between the germline ends. Per germline, CDR1 KGHSH and CDR2 LQKENI. This chain's CDR3 is CASSSSQGEGYTF. For the CDR3, the DNA is TGTGCCAGCTCATCCTCTCAGGGAGAGGGCTACACCTTC.

J is TRBJ2-1 and V is TRBV5-1, with a weak D call TRBD1 (5 bases). This CDR3 spans 14 amino acids. Trimming cost V 4 bases and J 4 bases, with 12 bases left between them. The germline CDR1 and CDR2 sequences are SGHRS and YFSETQ. CDR3 nucleotide sequence: TGCGCCAGCAGCGTAGGGGAAGAATACAATGAGCAGTTCTTC. Translating it yields CASSVGEEYNEQFF. Together with reference TRBV5-1 and TRBJ2-1, the CDR3 gives the full variable domain: KAGVTQTPRYLIKTRGQQVTLSCSPISGHRSVSWYQQTPGQGLQFLFEYFSETQRNKGNFPGRFSGRQFSNSRSEMNVSTLELGDSALYLCASSVGEEYNEQFFGPGTRLTVL.

V gene TRBV7-2 combines with J gene TRBJ2-1; D is ambiguous. CDR3 size: 15 residues. Germline V lookup: CDR1 SGHTA, CDR2 FQGNSA. V lost 5 bases, J lost 3 bases, and 14 bases lay in between. Here the CDR3 DNA reads TGTGCCAGCAGCCCAGTCGTGTTGGTCTACAATGAGCAGTTCTTC. Protein sequence: CASSPVVLVYNEQFF.

The genes are TRBV30 and TRBJ2-3; 7 nucleotides line up with TRBD2. V was clipped by 6 bases and J by 8 bases; unmatched bases: 11. There are 13 residues in the CDR3. Per the germline V gene, CDR1 is GTSNPN and CDR2 is SVGIG (reference sequence). Here the CDR3 DNA reads TGTGCCTGCCTGGGGCGGGAGTGGGGTACGCAGTATTTT. Protein product: CACLGREWGTQYF.

This clone was seen a few times. The J gene is TRBJ2-2, the V gene TRBV7-6, with D tentatively TRBD2 (5 bases). Germline V gene sequence: CDR1 SGHVS, CDR2 FNYEAQ. Trimming pared 7 bases from V and 7 bases from J, leaving 10 bases between. The CDR3 runs to 12 residues. CDR3 region: CASTSGDGELFF. CDR3 in DNA: TGTGCCAGCACCTCCGGGGACGGGGAGCTGTTTTTT.

Concerning this clone: In the same sample, other DNA sequences code for this CDR3. V usage is TRBV19 and J usage is TRBJ2-7; D not certain. V shed 1 base and J shed 6 bases, with 4 bases lying between them. Germline-derived CDR1 and CDR2 are LNHDA and SQIVND (reference sequence). The CDR3 runs 11 residues. CDR3 nucleotides: TGTGCCAGTAGTATAGGTGCCGAGCAGTACTTC. Protein: CASSIGAEQYF.

The count of this clone is one. The V and J genes are TRBV7-2 and TRBJ2-2; TRBD1 agrees at 7 bases. The V gene's germline CDR1 is SGHTA and CDR2 FQGNSA. Trimming at V came to 5 bases and at J to 4 bases, leaving 7 bases not matched to a gene. The CDR3 loop spans 15 amino acids. CDR3 region: CASSSRTGSTGELFF. DNA of the CDR3: TGTGCCAGCAGCAGCCGGACAGGATCCACCGGGGAGCTGTTTTTT.

The chain joins TRBV7-8 to TRBJ1-1, with D uncertain. Trimming removed 4 bases from V and 4 bases from J, with 13 bases in between. CDR3 length: 14 amino acids. CDR1 SGHVS and CDR2 FQNEAQ come from the germline V gene. This CDR3 is CASSSRRTGTEAFF. The DNA for the CDR3 is TGTGCCAGCAGCTCTCGGCGAACGGGCACTGAAGCTTTCTTT.